Below, 19 T cell receptor beta chains from the same sample are listed, as sequenced in a study of memory CD4+ T cells and cytomegalovirus serostatus. Single viable CD3+CD4+CD8-CD45RO+ cells were sorted as the memory CD4+ T cells. Profiled with immunoSEQ multiplex PCR; TCRdb holds only in-frame clones, not every one. The data contain approximately 40,000 clones, 65% to 85% of them seen just once; the ten biggest clones take up less than 0.6%. The sequencing input was memory CD4+ T cells from blood. The source is an adult in good health and CMV-seronegative.

V gene TRBV5-1 combines with J gene TRBJ2-5; TRBD2 matches 8 bases. The CDR3 consists of 16 residues. V lost 5 bases and J lost 5; bases outside the gene matches: 14. Germline V gene lookup returns CDR1 SGHRS and CDR2 YFSETQ. The CDR3 nucleotides are TGCGCCAGCAGGGAAATAGCGGGGTCAACAGGCGAGACCCAGTACTTC. Amino acid sequence: CASREIAGSTGETQYF.

The gene calls are TRBV20-1 and TRBJ2-5; D unclear. The CDR3 contains 11 residues. Germline V gene lookup returns CDR1 DFQATT and CDR2 SNEGSKA (reference sequence). V was cut by 7 bases and J by 5 bases, with 11 bases left in between. CDR3 in amino acids: CSVNPRETQYF. The DNA for the CDR3 is TGCAGTGTCAACCCACGGGAGACCCAGTACTTC.

The chain joins TRBV30 to TRBJ1-2; D unresolved. This CDR3 is 13 amino acids long. Trimming cost V 4 bases and J 8 bases, with 17 bases left between them. The germline CDR1 and CDR2 sequences are GTSNPN and SVGIG (reference sequence). CDR3 nucleotides: TGTGCCTGGAACCCGGGATGGGAGGCGGGCTACACCTTC. It encodes CAWNPGWEAGYTF.

J is TRBJ1-5 and V is TRBV7-8; the D is unclear. From germline, CDR1 is SGHVS and CDR2 FQNEAQ. The CDR3 contains 13 residues. Trimming shortened V by 5 bases and J by 10 bases, and 15 bases separated the two germline ends. DNA of the CDR3: TGTGCCAGCAGCCCCGACGGGATCGATCCCCAGCATTTT. Encoded protein: CASSPDGIDPQHF.

The count of this clone is one. The CDR3 here is CSVETDHNNEQFF. In DNA, the CDR3 is TGCAGCGTTGAGACGGACCATAACAATGAGCAGTTCTTC. The chain is built from TRBV29-1 and TRBJ2-1; D is ambiguous. Trimming pared 3 bases from V and 5 bases from J, leaving 11 bases between. The CDR3 is 13 amino acids. Per germline, CDR1 SQVTM and CDR2 ANQGSEA.

The chain links TRBV13 to TRBJ2-7; TRBD1 agrees at 8 bases. The V segment lost 6 bases and the J segment 2 bases; nucleotides outside the gene matches: 6. Germline CDR1 PRHDT, CDR2 FYEKMQ (reference sequence). The CDR3 totals 14 residues. This chain's CDR3 is CASRRQGSTYEQYF. As DNA, the CDR3 is TGTGCCAGCAGAAGACAGGGGTCCACCTACGAGCAGTACTTC.

The chain combines TRBV5-8 with TRBJ1-1, with D perhaps matching TRBD1 (6 bases). V dropped 4 bases and J dropped 4 bases, with 11 bases sitting between them. The CDR3 extends over 13 amino acids. Germline CDR1 SGHTS, CDR2 YDEGEE. The CDR3 loop reads CASSNRVSTEAFF. In DNA form, the CDR3 reads TGTGCCAGCAGCAACAGGGTGAGCACTGAAGCTTTCTTT.

The genes are TRBV7-2 and TRBJ2-2, with 8 bases matching TRBD1. The V segment lost 5 bases and the J segment 8 bases; nucleotides outside the gene matches: 7. This CDR3 spans 14 amino acids. CDR1 is SGHTA and CDR2 is FQGNSA in the germline V gene. CDR3 nucleotides: TGTGCCAGCAGCCCTGCCCAGGGGGCGGGGGAGCTGTTTTTT. Translating it yields CASSPAQGAGELFF.

The chain has TRBV6-6 and TRBJ1-5; D is undetermined. V lost 8 bases and J lost 11, with 16 bases in between. Germline assignment: CDR1 MNHNY and CDR2 SVGAGI (reference sequence). The CDR3 is 12 amino acids. CDR3 sequence reads: CASGGDRRAQHF. For the CDR3, the DNA is TGTGCCAGCGGTGGAGACCGGCGGGCCCAGCATTTT.

On this clone itself: The junction departs from the called germline gene at one end, perhaps through a read error. The chain has TRBV5-4 and TRBJ2-1, with D hard to call. This CDR3 region has 12 residues. CDR1 and CDR2 (germline): SGHNT, YYREEE (reference sequence). The CDR3 DNA reads as TGTGCCAGCAGCATTCGGACGGATAGCAGTATCTTC. Its translation is CASSIRTDSSIF.

V gene TRBV30 combines with J gene TRBJ1-1; maybe TRBD1 (5 bases). The CDR3 extends over 15 amino acids. Per the germline V gene, CDR1 is GTSNPN and CDR2 is SVGIG (reference sequence). Trimming pared 5 bases from V and 4 bases from J, leaving 20 bases between. The CDR3 nucleotides read TGTGCCTGGGCCTACGGGGGGGGGAGGGCCACTGAAGCTTTCTTT. Protein product: CAWAYGGGRATEAFF.

The rearrangement joins TRBV5-1 to TRBJ1-1; D call uncertain. Between the trimmed V and J ends, which lost 0 bases and 4 bases, there was a span of 10 bases. This CDR3 spans 14 amino acids. Per germline, CDR1 SGHRS and CDR2 YFSETQ. CDR3 loop: CASSLAGGVTEAFF. In DNA form, the CDR3 reads TGCGCCAGCAGCTTGGCCGGCGGGGTCACTGAAGCTTTCTTT.

The chain uses TRBV14 and TRBJ2-5, with 7 bases identical to TRBD2. Unmatched junction bases numbered 6, after V lost 4 bases and J lost 7 bases. CDR1 and CDR2 from the germline V gene are SGHDN and FVKESK. The CDR3 covers 13 residues. CDR3 sequence: CASSLAGLGTQYF. CDR3 sequence (DNA): TGTGCCAGCAGCCTAGCGGGTCTGGGGACCCAGTACTTC.

This clone has a handful of counts. The rearrangement uses TRBV5-8 and TRBJ2-3; 7 bases fit TRBD1. This CDR3 is built from 16 residues. Germline CDR1 and CDR2: SGHTS and YDEGEE. J lost 6 bases, V lost 3 bases, and 13 bases had no gene match. The CDR3, as DNA: TGTGCCAGCAGCTCGGGACAGTCCGGATTTTCGGATACGCAGTATTTT. Translating gives CASSSGQSGFSDTQYF.

The gene calls are TRBV5-1 and TRBJ1-1; a weak D match, TRBD1 (5 bases). The CDR3 loop spans 14 amino acids. Between the trimmed V and J ends, which lost 3 bases and 0 bases, there was a span of 9 bases. Per germline, CDR1 SGHRS and CDR2 YFSETQ. As DNA, the CDR3 is TGCGCCAGCAGCTCCAGGGAGCTGAACACTGAAGCTTTCTTT. Residues: CASSSRELNTEAFF.

V is TRBV19 and J is TRBJ1-5; D is ambiguous. V lost 1 base and J lost 5, with 18 bases in between. The CDR3 consists of 17 residues. In germline, CDR1 is LNHDA, CDR2 SQIVND (reference sequence). CDR3 residues: CASSIVGWRILHQPQHF. The CDR3 region has the DNA TGTGCCAGTAGTATAGTGGGGTGGAGGATCTTACATCAGCCCCAGCATTTT.

The chain recombines TRBV30 with TRBJ1-2; D is ambiguous. Trimming removed 3 bases at V and 0 bases at J, with 8 bases between. Germline assignment: CDR1 GTSNPN and CDR2 SVGIG (reference sequence). The CDR3 is 13 amino acids. CDR3 DNA: TGTGCCTGGAGGACGGGAGCTAACTATGGCTACACCTTC. Translating gives CAWRTGANYGYTF.

The V call is TRBV9, the J call TRBJ1-1; perhaps TRBD1 as D (6 bases). Trimming removed 3 bases from V and 1 base from J, with 10 bases in between. The CDR3 loop spans 14 amino acids. Germline V gene lookup returns CDR1 SGDLS and CDR2 YYNGEE. The CDR3 is CASSDRARNTEAFF. The CDR3 DNA follows: TGTGCCAGCAGCGACAGGGCTAGGAACACTGAAGCTTTCTTT.

CDR3 in amino acids: CASKPSGSTDTQYF. As DNA, the CDR3 is TGCGCCAGCAAACCTTCAGGGAGTACAGATACGCAGTATTTT. The chain uses TRBV10-1 and TRBJ2-3; TRBD1 or TRBD2 may be the D gene (5 bases each). Germline CDR1 is WNHNN and CDR2 is SYGVQD (reference sequence). The CDR3 contains 14 residues. The V gene lost 7 bases and the J gene lost 3 bases, with 14 bases spanning the gap.